The clone carrying this T cell receptor beta chain was detected once. Its antigen remains unknown. This record comes from a study of shared clonotypes between healthy human individuals. Several immunoSEQ plates held equal portions of the genomic DNA taken from each subset. On ten immunoSEQ deep assay plates, unsorted PBMC DNA was sequenced. Assay: immunoSEQ multiplex PCR; the TCRdb copy retains only in-frame clones and omits some. This table holds around 500,000 clones, roughly 83% found once. Study results and limitations: Expectations were that clonotype sharing among donors would be affected by sequencing depth.

The CDR3 loop spans 16 amino acids. From germline, CDR1 is MGHRA and CDR2 YSYEKL. Trimming cost V 8 bases and J 3 bases; bases outside gene matches: 9. J is TRBJ2-1 and V is TRBV4-1; TRBD2 aligns across 11 bases. The receptor comes from a woman between 35 and 50 years old in good health. Some clones in this sample may be carry-over from other donors' samples. Sequenced: PBMCs. The CDR3 reads CASGLAGGGIYNEQFF. The DNA of the CDR3 is TGCGCCAGCGGCCTAGCGGGAGGAGGAATCTACAATGAGCAGTTCTTC.